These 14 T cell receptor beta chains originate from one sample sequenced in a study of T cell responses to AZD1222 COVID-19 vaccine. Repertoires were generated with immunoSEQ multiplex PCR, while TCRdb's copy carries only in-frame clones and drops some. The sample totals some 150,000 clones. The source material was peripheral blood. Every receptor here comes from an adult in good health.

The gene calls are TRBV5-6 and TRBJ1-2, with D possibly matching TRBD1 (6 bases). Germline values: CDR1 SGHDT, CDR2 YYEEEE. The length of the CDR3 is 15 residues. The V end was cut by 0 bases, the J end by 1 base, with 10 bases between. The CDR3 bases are TGTGCCAGCAGCTTGGGACAGGCGATTAACTATGGCTACACCTTC. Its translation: CASSLGQAINYGYTF.

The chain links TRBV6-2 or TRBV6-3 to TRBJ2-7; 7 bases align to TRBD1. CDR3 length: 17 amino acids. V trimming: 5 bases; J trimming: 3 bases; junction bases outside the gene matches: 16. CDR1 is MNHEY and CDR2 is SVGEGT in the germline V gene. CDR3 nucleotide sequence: TGTGCCAGCAGTCGCCCTCTGAACAGGGGAAAAATCTACGAGCAGTACTTC. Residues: CASSRPLNRGKIYEQYF.

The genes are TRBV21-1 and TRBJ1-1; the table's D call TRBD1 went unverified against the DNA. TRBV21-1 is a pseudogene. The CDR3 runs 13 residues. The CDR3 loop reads CASSSTVNTEAFF. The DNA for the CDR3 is TGTGCCAGCAGCAGTACAGTGAACACTGAAGCTTTCTTT.

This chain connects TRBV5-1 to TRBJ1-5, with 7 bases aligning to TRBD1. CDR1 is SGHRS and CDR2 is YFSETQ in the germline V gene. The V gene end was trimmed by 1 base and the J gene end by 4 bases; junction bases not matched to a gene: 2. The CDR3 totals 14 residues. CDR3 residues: CASSLTGANQPQHF. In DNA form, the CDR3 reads TGCGCCAGCAGCTTGACAGGGGCAAATCAGCCCCAGCATTTT.

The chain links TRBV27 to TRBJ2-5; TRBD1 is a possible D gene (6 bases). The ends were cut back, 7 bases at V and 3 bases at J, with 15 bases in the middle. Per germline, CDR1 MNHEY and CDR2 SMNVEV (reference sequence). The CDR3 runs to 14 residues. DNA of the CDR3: TGTGCCAGCACCCCGACAGGACAGAAAGAGACCCAGTACTTC. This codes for CASTPTGQKETQYF.

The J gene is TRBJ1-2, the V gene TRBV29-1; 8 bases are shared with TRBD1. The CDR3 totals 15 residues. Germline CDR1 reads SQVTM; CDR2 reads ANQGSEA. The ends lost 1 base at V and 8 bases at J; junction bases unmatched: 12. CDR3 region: CSVEVLGQGMSGYTF. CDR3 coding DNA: TGCAGCGTTGAAGTCCTCGGACAGGGAATGAGCGGCTACACCTTC.

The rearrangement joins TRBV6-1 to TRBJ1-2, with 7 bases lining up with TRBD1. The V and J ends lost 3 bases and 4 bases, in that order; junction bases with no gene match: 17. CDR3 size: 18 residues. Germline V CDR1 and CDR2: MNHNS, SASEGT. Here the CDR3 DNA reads TGTGCCAGCAGTGATCCCCCCCTCGAGACAGGGTGGGTCTATGGCTACACCTTC. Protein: CASSDPPLETGWVYGYTF.

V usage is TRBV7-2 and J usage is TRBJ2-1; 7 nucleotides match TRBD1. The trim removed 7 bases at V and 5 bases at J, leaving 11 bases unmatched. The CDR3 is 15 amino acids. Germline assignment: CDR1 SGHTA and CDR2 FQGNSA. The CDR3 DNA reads TGTGCCAGCAACAACCGGGACAGAGGGGACAATGAGCAGTTCTTC. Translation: CASNNRDRGDNEQFF.

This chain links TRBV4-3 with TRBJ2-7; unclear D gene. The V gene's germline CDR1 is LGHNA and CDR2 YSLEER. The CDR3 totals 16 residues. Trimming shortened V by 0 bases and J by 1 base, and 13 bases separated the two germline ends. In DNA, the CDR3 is TGCGCCAGCAGCCAAGAGCCGCAGAGCAGTTCCTACGAGCAGTACTTC. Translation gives CASSQEPQSSSYEQYF.

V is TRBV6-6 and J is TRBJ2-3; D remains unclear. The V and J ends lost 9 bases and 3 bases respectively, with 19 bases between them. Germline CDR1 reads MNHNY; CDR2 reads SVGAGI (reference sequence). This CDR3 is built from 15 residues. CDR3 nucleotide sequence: TGTGCCAGTTGCCGCCGGGCCCCCCCTACAGATACGCAGTATTTT. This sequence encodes CASCRRAPPTDTQYF.

For the CDR3, the DNA is TGTGCCAGCTCACCGGGGGGTGCCCATCAGCCCCAGCATTTT. Protein: CASSPGGAHQPQHF. The genes are TRBV18 and TRBJ1-5, with D perhaps matching TRBD1 (5 bases). Trimming shortened V by 3 bases and J by 5 bases, and 11 bases separated the two germline ends. Germline CDR1 is KGHSH and CDR2 is LQKENI. CDR3 length: 14 amino acids.

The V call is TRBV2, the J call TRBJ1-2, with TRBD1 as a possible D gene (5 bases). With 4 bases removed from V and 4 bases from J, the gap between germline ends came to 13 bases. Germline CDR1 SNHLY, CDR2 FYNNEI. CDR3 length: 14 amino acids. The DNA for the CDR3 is TGTGCCAGCAGTGCGGCCAGGGTGGGCTATGGCTACACCTTC. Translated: CASSAARVGYGYTF. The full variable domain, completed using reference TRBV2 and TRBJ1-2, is EPEVTQTPSHQVTQMGQEVILRCVPISNHLYFYWYRQILGQKVEFLVSFYNNEISEKSEIFDDQFSVERPDGSNFTLKIRSTKLEDSAMYFCASSAARVGYGYTFGSGTRLTVV.

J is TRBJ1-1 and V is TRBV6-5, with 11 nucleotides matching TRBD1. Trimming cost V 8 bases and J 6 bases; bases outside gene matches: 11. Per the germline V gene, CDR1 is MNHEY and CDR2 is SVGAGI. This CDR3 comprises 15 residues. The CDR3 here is CASGGTGGVRAEAFF. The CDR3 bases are TGTGCCAGCGGGGGGACAGGGGGAGTAAGGGCTGAAGCTTTCTTT.

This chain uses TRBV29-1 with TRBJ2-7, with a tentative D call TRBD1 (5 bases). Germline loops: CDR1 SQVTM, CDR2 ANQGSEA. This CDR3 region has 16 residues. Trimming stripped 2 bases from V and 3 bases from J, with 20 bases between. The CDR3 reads CSVEIPDRWGDYEQYF. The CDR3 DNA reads TGCAGCGTTGAAATCCCTGACCGGTGGGGCGACTACGAGCAGTACTTC.